This T cell receptor beta chain was captured in a study of blood T cell repertoires in COVID-19. The repertoire was sequenced with immunoSEQ multiplex PCR; TCRdb's copy has only in-frame clones and lacks some. Of around 150,000 clones in the sample, 75% to 85% were seen once. Unmatched junction bases numbered 7, after V lost 0 bases and J lost 5 bases. Germline V lookup: CDR1 SGDLS, CDR2 YYNGEE. The length of the CDR3 is 16 residues. Sequencing used peripheral blood. This clonotype originated in a human donor in a cohort sampled during active COVID-19. The V and J genes are TRBV9 and TRBJ2-2; 7 nucleotides agree with TRBD2. CDR3 residues: CASSVAAGAGTGELFF. DNA of the CDR3: TGTGCCAGCAGCGTAGCTGCGGGAGCGGGTACCGGGGAGCTGTTTTTT.